This T cell receptor beta chain stems from a study of shared clonotypes between healthy human individuals. Researchers ran the assay at a deep level. Repertoires were generated with immunoSEQ multiplex PCR, while TCRdb's copy carries only in-frame clones and drops some. The sample lists 1 million to 1.2 million clones; about 80% were seen once. Trimming took 4 bases from V and 2 from J, leaving 20 bases between them. The CDR3 is made up of 18 amino acids. From germline, CDR1 is LGHNA and CDR2 YSLEER. The genes are TRBV4-3 and TRBJ2-2, with TRBD1 as a possible D gene (5 bases). The sequenced material came from memory CD4+ T cells from PBMCs. Subset of the sample: CD45RA-negative fraction. The clonotype comes from a man aged 18 to 29 in good health. Some clones in this sample may be carry-over from other donors' samples. The CDR3: CASSRHPGRGHNTGELFF. CDR3 bases: TGCGCCAGCAGCCGGCATCCAGGGCGTGGACATAACACCGGGGAGCTGTTTTTT.